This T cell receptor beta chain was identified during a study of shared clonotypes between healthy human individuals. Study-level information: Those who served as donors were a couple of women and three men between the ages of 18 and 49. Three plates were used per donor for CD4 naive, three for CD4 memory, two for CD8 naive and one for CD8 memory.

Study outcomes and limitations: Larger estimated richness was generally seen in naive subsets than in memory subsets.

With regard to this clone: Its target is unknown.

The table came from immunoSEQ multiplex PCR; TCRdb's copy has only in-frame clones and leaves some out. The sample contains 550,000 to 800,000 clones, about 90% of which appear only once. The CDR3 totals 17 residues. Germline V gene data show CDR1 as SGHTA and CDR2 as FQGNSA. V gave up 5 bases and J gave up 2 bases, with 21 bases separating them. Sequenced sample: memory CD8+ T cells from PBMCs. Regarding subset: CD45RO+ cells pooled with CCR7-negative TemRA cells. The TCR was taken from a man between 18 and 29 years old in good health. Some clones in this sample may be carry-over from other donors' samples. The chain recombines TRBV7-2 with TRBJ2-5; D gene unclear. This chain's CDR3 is CASSLDPLDGEQETQYF. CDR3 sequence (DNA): TGTGCCAGCAGCCTGGATCCACTGGACGGAGAACAAGAGACCCAGTACTTC.